A selection of T cell receptor beta chains follows, all from one sample in a study of naive and memory T cell subsets. TCRdb re-analysed the UMI-ligation and nested PCR reads in MiXCR, keeping a single row per CDR3 protein. The repertoire holds 150,000 or so distinct CDR3 sequences, with 22% as singletons. The sequenced sample consisted of naive CD4+ T cells from blood. Source of these receptors: a human donor in good health. Both conserved end residues are part of each CDR3. D genes are given only for firm matches. Only some rows state a clone size, as once, few, many or a class for expanded clones.

DNA: TGTGCCAGCAGCCCAGGGAGGACGGAATACTATGGCTACACCTTC; CDR3: CASSPGRTEYYGYTF; J: TRBJ1-2; V: TRBV5-6; D: NA; size: few
DNA: TGCAGTGCAAGACCACGGTCGAGCTCCTACGAGCAGTACTTC; CDR3: CSARPRSSSYEQYF; J: TRBJ2-7; V: TRBV20-1; D: NA; size: NA
DNA: TGTGCCAGCAGAATTCGTAATACCTACGAGCAGTACTTC; CDR3: CASRIRNTYEQYF; J: TRBJ2-7; V: TRBV12-3/TRBV12-4; D: NA; size: NA
DNA: TGTGCCAGCAGCTTATCAGGGGCCGGTTATAGCAATCAGCCCCAGCATTTT; CDR3: CASSLSGAGYSNQPQHF; J: TRBJ1-5; V: TRBV7-8; D: NA; size: few
DNA: TGTGCCAGCAGCCTAAGGGACTCGAACACCGGGGAGCTGTTTTTT; CDR3: CASSLRDSNTGELFF; J: TRBJ2-2; V: TRBV5-6; D: NA; size: few
DNA: TGCGCCAGCAGCTTGGGCGGCAGTTTGCGGCAAGAGACCCAGTACTTC; CDR3: CASSLGGSLRQETQYF; J: TRBJ2-5; V: TRBV5-1; D: NA; size: NA
DNA: TGTGCCAGCGGCGTAAACTCTGGGGCCAACGTCCTGACTTTC; CDR3: CASGVNSGANVLTF; J: TRBJ2-6; V: TRBV6-1; D: NA; size: NA
DNA: TGTGCCAGCAAACCTAATCGGGACTGGATTGAAGCTTTCTTT; CDR3: CASKPNRDWIEAFF; J: TRBJ1-1; V: TRBV6-5; D: NA; size: NA
DNA: TGTGCCAGTAGTATGGTCCGCGGACAGGGGGAAACCGGGGAGCTGTTTTTT; CDR3: CASSMVRGQGETGELFF; J: TRBJ2-2; V: TRBV19; D: TRBD1; size: NA
DNA: TGTGCCACTCTTAGCGGGAGGATCGACAATGAGCAGTTCTTC; CDR3: CATLSGRIDNEQFF; J: TRBJ2-1; V: TRBV6-6; D: TRBD2; size: few
DNA: TGTGCCAGCAGCGCCGACCGGGGCAGCTCCTACAATGAGCAGTTCTTC; CDR3: CASSADRGSSYNEQFF; J: TRBJ2-1; V: TRBV5-6; D: NA; size: many
DNA: TGTGCCAGCAACCTACAGGGGGCTGGCTACGAGCAGTACTTC; CDR3: CASNLQGAGYEQYF; J: TRBJ2-7; V: TRBV2; D: TRBD1; size: NA
DNA: TGTGCCAGCAGTGTCAGGGAAACAACGGGCGAGCAGTACTTC; CDR3: CASSVRETTGEQYF; J: TRBJ2-7; V: TRBV2; D: NA; size: NA
DNA: TGTGCCAGCAGGACGGCTAGCACAGATACGCAGTATTTT; CDR3: CASRTASTDTQYF; J: TRBJ2-3; V: TRBV6-4; D: NA; size: few
DNA: TGTGCCAGCAGACCCACAGGGGCAACAGGGGAGCTGTTTTTT; CDR3: CASRPTGATGELFF; J: TRBJ2-2; V: TRBV6-5; D: TRBD1; size: few
DNA: TGCAGTGCTAGCAGTTGGAACACTGAAGCTTTCTTT; CDR3: CSASSWNTEAFF; J: TRBJ1-1; V: TRBV20-1; D: NA; size: few
DNA: TGCGCCAGCAGTCCGACTAGCGTAAGAGTGAATGAGCAGTTCTTC; CDR3: CASSPTSVRVNEQFF; J: TRBJ2-1; V: TRBV4-1; D: TRBD2; size: NA
DNA: TGTGCCAGCAGTGAAGTCGAATCTAGCGGGAGGGGCACAGATACGCAGTATTTT; CDR3: CASSEVESSGRGTDTQYF; J: TRBJ2-3; V: TRBV2; D: TRBD2; size: NA
DNA: TGCGCCAGCAGTCATCCCGCGGGGACCTCGTCCTCCTACGAGCAGTACTTC; CDR3: CASSHPAGTSSSYEQYF; J: TRBJ2-7; V: TRBV23-1; D: NA; size: NA
DNA: TGTGCCAGCAGTTCCGCGGGGGTGAAGGCCGGGGAGCTGTTTTTT; CDR3: CASSSAGVKAGELFF; J: TRBJ2-2; V: TRBV12-3/TRBV12-4; D: TRBD2; size: NA
DNA: TGTGCCAGCAGCTTATTGGGGGGTTCTGGGGCCAACGTCCTGACTTTC; CDR3: CASSLLGGSGANVLTF; J: TRBJ2-6; V: TRBV13; D: NA; size: NA
DNA: TGTGCCAGCAGTCCCTCGAATAGCAATCAGCCCCAGCATTTT; CDR3: CASSPSNSNQPQHF; J: TRBJ1-5; V: TRBV28; D: NA; size: few
DNA: TGTGCCACTAACGGCGGGAGGGCCAGAGATACGCAGTATTTT; CDR3: CATNGGRARDTQYF; J: TRBJ2-3; V: TRBV19; D: TRBD2; size: NA
DNA: TGTGCCAGTAGTATCGGTAGCGCGTCGTGCAATGAGCAGTTCTTC; CDR3: CASSIGSASCNEQFF; J: TRBJ2-1; V: TRBV19; D: NA; size: NA
DNA: TGTGCCAGCAGTTTTCTCCTTCTTGGGAGAAAACCCGGGACAGCCTACTATGGCCACACCTTC; CDR3: CASSFLLLGRKPGTAYYGHTF; J: TRBJ1-2; V: TRBV28; D: TRBD1; size: NA
DNA: TGTGCCAGCAGCTGGACTAGCGGGAGGGAAGGCGAGCAGTACTTC; CDR3: CASSWTSGREGEQYF; J: TRBJ2-7; V: TRBV5-6; D: TRBD2; size: few
DNA: TGCGCCAGCAGCTTGGTTGGGCTAGCGGCCCTAGGGGACACCGGGGAGCTGTTTTTT; CDR3: CASSLVGLAALGDTGELFF; J: TRBJ2-2; V: TRBV5-1; D: TRBD2; size: many
DNA: TGTGCCAGCAGTCAAAGGGACAGGGGGCTAGGGCAGCCCCAGCATTTT; CDR3: CASSQRDRGLGQPQHF; J: TRBJ1-5; V: TRBV27; D: TRBD1; size: NA